This record covers a single T cell receptor beta chain. These data come from a study of shared clonotypes between healthy human individuals. Measured with immunoSEQ multiplex PCR; TCRdb has only the in-frame clones, and not every one. The sample carries about 680,000 clones, under 95% recorded once. This CDR3 comprises 19 residues. V dropped 2 bases and J dropped 1 base, with 20 bases sitting between them. CDR1 MNHNS and CDR2 SASEGT come from the germline V gene. The naive CD8 fraction comprised CD45RO-negative cells positively selected for CCR7 and excluded terminally differentiated effector memory CD45RA+ cells. Donors had no recently reported acute infections or vaccinations and were HIV-negative.

The sequenced material came from naive CD8+ T cells sorted from blood. The sequence came from a man aged 25 to 40 in good health. The chain uses TRBV6-1 and TRBJ2-2, with a possible D match to TRBD2 (6 bases). CDR3 bases: TGTGCCAGCAGTGAATTGGCGGGATATCGGCTGGAGAACACCGGGGAGCTGTTTTTT. It translates to CASSELAGYRLENTGELFF.